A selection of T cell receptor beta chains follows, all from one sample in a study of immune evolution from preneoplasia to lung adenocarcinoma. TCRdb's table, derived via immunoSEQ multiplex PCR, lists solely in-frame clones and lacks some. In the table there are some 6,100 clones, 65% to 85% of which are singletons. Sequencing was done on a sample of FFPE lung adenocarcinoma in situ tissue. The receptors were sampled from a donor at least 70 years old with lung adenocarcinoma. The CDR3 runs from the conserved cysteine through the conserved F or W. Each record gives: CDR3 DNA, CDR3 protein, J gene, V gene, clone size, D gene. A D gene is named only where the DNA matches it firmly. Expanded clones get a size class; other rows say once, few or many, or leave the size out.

TGTGCCAGCAGCTTTGGGGACTTCAGTAACGGGAATGAGCAGTTCTTC	CASSFGDFSNGNEQFF	TRBJ2-1	TRBV5-6	few	.
TGTGCCAGCAGCGAGGGACTAGCGGCCTACGAGCAGTACTTC	CASSEGLAAYEQYF	TRBJ2-7	TRBV7-9	large	TRBD2
TGTGCCAGTAGTACTACCTACGAGCAGTACTTC	CASSTTYEQYF	TRBJ2-7	TRBV19	.	.
TGCAGCGTTGTGAGGGAAAAAGGGTATTTT	CSVVREKGYF	TRBJ2-3	TRBV29-1	.	.
TGTGCCAGCTACCAAGGGACAGCCTCCTACGAGCAGTACTTC	CASYQGTASYEQYF	TRBJ2-7	TRBV6-1	.	TRBD1
TGTGCCAGCAGTATCCGACAGGGTGCAGATACGCAGTATTTT	CASSIRQGADTQYF	TRBJ2-3	TRBV27	.	TRBD1
TGTGCCAGCAGCTTGGTAGGGGGTGCAGAGACCCAGTACTTC	CASSLVGGAETQYF	TRBJ2-5	TRBV5-6	.	.
TGTGCCAGCAGCTTATCCTGGCCGACCACTGAAGCTTTCTTT	CASSLSWPTTEAFF	TRBJ1-1	TRBV13	.	.
TGTGCCAGCAGACCGGACAGGGTTTGGGAGCAGTACTTC	CASRPDRVWEQYF	TRBJ2-7	TRBV6-6	.	TRBD1
TGTGCCAGCAGCGCCTCGGACAGGACTGAAAAACTGTTTTTT	CASSASDRTEKLFF	TRBJ1-4	TRBV9	.	TRBD1
TGTGCCAGCAGCTCCAAGACAGGGCTAACTGAAGCTTTCTTT	CASSSKTGLTEAFF	TRBJ1-1	TRBV5-6	once	TRBD1
TGTGCCAGCAGCTCCGACGGACAGTCAGTTCGTCAGGAAGCTTTCTTT	CASSSDGQSVRQEAFF	TRBJ1-1	TRBV11-3	.	.
TGTGCCAGCAGAGAACAGGGTGCCGGAAACACCATATATTTT	CASREQGAGNTIYF	TRBJ1-3	TRBV6-6	once	.
TGTGCCAGCAGTGAATTAAGCGTCGGGAATGAAAAACTGTTTTTT	CASSELSVGNEKLFF	TRBJ1-4	TRBV6-1	.	.
TGTGCCAGCAGCGTGTCCAGGGCCTACAATGAGCAGTTCTTC	CASSVSRAYNEQFF	TRBJ2-1	TRBV9	few	.
TGTGCCAGCACTCTAGCGGGAGGCTACGAGCAGTACTTC	CASTLAGGYEQYF	TRBJ2-7	TRBV2	once	TRBD2
TGTGCCATCAGTCGGACAGGGAGAAACTATGGCTACACCTTC	CAISRTGRNYGYTF	TRBJ1-2	TRBV10-3	.	TRBD1
TGTGCCAGCAGCTCTTACGGGAGCACGTACGAGCAGTACTTC	CASSSYGSTYEQYF	TRBJ2-7	TRBV5-4	.	.
TGTGCCTGGAGGATCCCGGGACAGGGGGCTACTGAAGCTTTCTTT	CAWRIPGQGATEAFF	TRBJ1-1	TRBV30	.	TRBD1
TGTGCTAGTGGTTTGGGGAGAGGGAACACTGAAGCTTTCTTT	CASGLGRGNTEAFF	TRBJ1-1	TRBV12-5	.	.
TGTGCCAGCAGCTTCCCCGGACAGTTTTCCTACGAGCAGTACTTC	CASSFPGQFSYEQYF	TRBJ2-7	TRBV5-4	once	.
TGTGCCAGCAGTTCCGGGACGGCAAACTATGGCTACACCTTC	CASSSGTANYGYTF	TRBJ1-2	TRBV6-6	.	.
TGTGCCAGCTCACCACCGCTAGGAAAATCAGGCTACGAGCAGTACTTC	CASSPPLGKSGYEQYF	TRBJ2-7	TRBV18	.	.
TGTGCCAGCAGTTACTCGAGCGAGTCCGGGGAGCTGTTTTTT	CASSYSSESGELFF	TRBJ2-2	TRBV6-5	.	.
TGTGCCACCTCCGGTACTAGCGGGATGGGTGAGCAGTTCTTC	CATSGTSGMGEQFF	TRBJ2-1	TRBV19	.	TRBD2
TGCGCCAGCGACCAAACCCCGGGAGTCGTCGGGGAGCTGTTTTTT	CASDQTPGVVGELFF	TRBJ2-2	TRBV4-1	few	.
TGTGCCAGTACCCCGGTAGACAACTCTGGAAACACCATATATTTT	CASTPVDNSGNTIYF	TRBJ1-3	TRBV19	.	.
TGTGCCAGCAGTGAGGGGGCAGGGGGAGGGGAGACCCAGTACTTC	CASSEGAGGGETQYF	TRBJ2-5	TRBV25-1	once	.
TGTGCCAGCAGTACGGGGTCACGGAATGAAAAACTGTTTTTT	CASSTGSRNEKLFF	TRBJ1-4	TRBV6-6	.	.
TGTGCCAGCAGTTTTAGGGGGTCCTACAATGAGCAGTTCTTC	CASSFRGSYNEQFF	TRBJ2-1	TRBV27	.	.
TGTGCCAGCAGTTACCCCGGTTCAGGCACTGAAGCTTTCTTT	CASSYPGSGTEAFF	TRBJ1-1	TRBV6-6	.	.
TGTGCCAGCTCCTTGCCAGGGGCAATGAACACTGAAGCTTTCTTT	CASSLPGAMNTEAFF	TRBJ1-1	TRBV18	few	.
TGTGCCATCGGACAGACCTACGAGCAGTACTTC	CAIGQTYEQYF	TRBJ2-7	TRBV10-3	.	.
TGTGCCAGCCATGACGGGTATGGCTACACCTTC	CASHDGYGYTF	TRBJ1-2	TRBV6-6	.	.
TGTGCCAGCAAAACAGGTAGGGGGTCCTACGAGCAGTACTTC	CASKTGRGSYEQYF	TRBJ2-7	TRBV5-5	.	.
TGTGCCAGCTCACCAGAGGAGGGAGACAGATATGGCTACACCTTC	CASSPEEGDRYGYTF	TRBJ1-2	TRBV18	few	.
TGTGCCAGCAGCCAAGAAGCGTTTGCTAGATCCTACAATGAGCAGTTCTTC	CASSQEAFARSYNEQFF	TRBJ2-1	TRBV14	.	.
TGTGCCAGCAGTTTTAGGGACAACCTTTACGAGCAGTACTTC	CASSFRDNLYEQYF	TRBJ2-7	TRBV27	.	.
TGCAGCGTTGAATATCTGTCAGATACGCAGTATTTT	CSVEYLSDTQYF	TRBJ2-3	TRBV29-1	.	.
TGTGCCAGCTCACAGGGGGCCGGTAACGAGCAGTACTTC	CASSQGAGNEQYF	TRBJ2-7	TRBV18	few	TRBD1
TGCAGCGAGATCCTCGACAGGGCATTCGGCAATCAGCCCCAGCATTTT	CSEILDRAFGNQPQHF	TRBJ1-5	TRBV29-1	.	TRBD1
TGTGCCAGCGGCCGCCAGGGGTCCTACGAGCAGTACTTC	CASGRQGSYEQYF	TRBJ2-7	TRBV5-4	.	.
TGTGCCAGCACGACCCAGGGGGGACGGAGCAACACCGGGGAGCTGTTTTTT	CASTTQGGRSNTGELFF	TRBJ2-2	TRBV5-4	.	.
TGTGCCAGCTCATCGGGGACAGGGAGCTCCTACGAGCAGTACTTC	CASSSGTGSSYEQYF	TRBJ2-7	TRBV18	.	TRBD1
TGTGCCAGCAGTGGGACGGCCCGAGGTCAGCCCCAGCATTTT	CASSGTARGQPQHF	TRBJ1-5	TRBV2	.	.
TGTGCCAGCAGGGCCGGATACACAGATACGCAGTATTTT	CASRAGYTDTQYF	TRBJ2-3	TRBV6-5	few	.
TGTGCCAGCAGTGAATTTATCGGGCGGGTGAACTATGGCTACACCTTC	CASSEFIGRVNYGYTF	TRBJ1-2	TRBV2	.	.
TGTGCCAGCAGCAGGAACACGAACACTGAAGCTTTCTTT	CASSRNTNTEAFF	TRBJ1-1	TRBV7-9	once	.